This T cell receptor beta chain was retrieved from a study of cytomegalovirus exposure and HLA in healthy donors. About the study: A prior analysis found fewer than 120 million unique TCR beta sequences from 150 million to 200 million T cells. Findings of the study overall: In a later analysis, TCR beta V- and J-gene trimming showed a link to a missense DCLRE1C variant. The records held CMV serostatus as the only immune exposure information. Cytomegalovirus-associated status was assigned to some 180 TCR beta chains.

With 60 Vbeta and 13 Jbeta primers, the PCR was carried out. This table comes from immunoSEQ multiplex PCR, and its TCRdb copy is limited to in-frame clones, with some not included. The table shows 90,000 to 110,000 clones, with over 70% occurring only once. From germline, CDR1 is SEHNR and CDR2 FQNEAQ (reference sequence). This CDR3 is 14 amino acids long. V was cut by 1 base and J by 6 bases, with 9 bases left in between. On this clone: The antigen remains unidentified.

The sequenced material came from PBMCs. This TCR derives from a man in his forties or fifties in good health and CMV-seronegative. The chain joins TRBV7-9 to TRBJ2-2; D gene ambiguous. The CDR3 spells CASSLVIKPGELFF. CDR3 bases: TGTGCCAGCAGCTTAGTGATAAAGCCCGGGGAGCTGTTTTTT. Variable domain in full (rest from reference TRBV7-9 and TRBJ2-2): DTGVSQNPRHKITKRGQNVTFRCDPISEHNRLYWYRQTLGQGPEFLTYFQNEAQLEKSRLLSDRFSAERPKGSFSTLEIQRTEQGDSAMYLCASSLVIKPGELFFGEGSRLTVL.